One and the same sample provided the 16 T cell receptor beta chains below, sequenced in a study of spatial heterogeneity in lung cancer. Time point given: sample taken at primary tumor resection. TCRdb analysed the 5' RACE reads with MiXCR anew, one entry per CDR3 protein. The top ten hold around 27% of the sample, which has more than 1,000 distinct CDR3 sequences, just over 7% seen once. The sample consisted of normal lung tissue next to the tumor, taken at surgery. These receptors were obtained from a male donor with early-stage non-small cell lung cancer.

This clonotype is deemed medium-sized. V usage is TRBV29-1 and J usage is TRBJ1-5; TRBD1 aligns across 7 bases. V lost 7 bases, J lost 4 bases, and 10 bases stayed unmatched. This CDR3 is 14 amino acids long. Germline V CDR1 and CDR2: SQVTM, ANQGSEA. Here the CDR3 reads CSAGGTDPNQPQHF. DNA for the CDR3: TGCAGCGCCGGGGGGACAGATCCTAATCAGCCCCAGCATTTT.

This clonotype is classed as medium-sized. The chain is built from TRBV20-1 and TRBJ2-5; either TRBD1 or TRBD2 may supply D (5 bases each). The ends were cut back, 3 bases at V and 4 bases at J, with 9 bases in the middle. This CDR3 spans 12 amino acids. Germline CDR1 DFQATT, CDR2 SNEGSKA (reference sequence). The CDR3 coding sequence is TGCAGTGCTAGTGGGACCCTAGAGACCCAGTACTTC. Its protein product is CSASGTLETQYF.

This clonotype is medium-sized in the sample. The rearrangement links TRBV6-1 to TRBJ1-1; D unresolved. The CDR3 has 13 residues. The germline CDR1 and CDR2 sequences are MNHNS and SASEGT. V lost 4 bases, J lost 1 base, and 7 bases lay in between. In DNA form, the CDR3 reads TGTGCCAGCAGTGGAAACAGGAACACTGAAGCTTTCTTT. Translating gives CASSGNRNTEAFF.

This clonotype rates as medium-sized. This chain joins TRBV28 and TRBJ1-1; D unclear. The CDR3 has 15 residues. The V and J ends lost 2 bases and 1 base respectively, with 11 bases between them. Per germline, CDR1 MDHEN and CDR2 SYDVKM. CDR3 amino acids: CASSLRGLRNTEAFF. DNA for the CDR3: TGTGCCAGCAGTTTACGGGGATTGCGGAACACTGAAGCTTTCTTT.

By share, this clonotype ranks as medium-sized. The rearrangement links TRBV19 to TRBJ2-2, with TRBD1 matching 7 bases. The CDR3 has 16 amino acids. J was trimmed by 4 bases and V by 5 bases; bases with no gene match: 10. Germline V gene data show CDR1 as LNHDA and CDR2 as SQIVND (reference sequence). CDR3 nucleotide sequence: TGTGCCAGTAGTGCGGACCGGGACAGTTTCACCGGGGAGCTGTTTTTT. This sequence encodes CASSADRDSFTGELFF.

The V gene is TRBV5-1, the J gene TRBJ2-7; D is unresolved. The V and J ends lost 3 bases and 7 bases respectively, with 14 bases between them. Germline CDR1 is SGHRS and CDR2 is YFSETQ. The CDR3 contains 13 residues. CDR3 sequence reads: CASSYGILGEQYF. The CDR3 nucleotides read TGCGCCAGCAGCTACGGAATACTTGGGGAGCAGTACTTC.

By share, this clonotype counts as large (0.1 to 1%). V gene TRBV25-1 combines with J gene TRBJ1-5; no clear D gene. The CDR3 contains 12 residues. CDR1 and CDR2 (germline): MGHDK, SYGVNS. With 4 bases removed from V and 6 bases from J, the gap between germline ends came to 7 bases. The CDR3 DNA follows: TGTGCCAGCAGTGTCGACCTTCAGCCCCAGCATTTT. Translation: CASSVDLQPQHF.

The CDR3 bases are TGTGCCAGCAGTTTGGGGAGCATCCATGAGCAGTTCTTC. Translated: CASSLGSIHEQFF. The chain has TRBV27 and TRBJ2-1, with a weak D call TRBD2 (5 bases). This CDR3 is 13 amino acids long. V dropped 3 bases and J dropped 8 bases, with 11 bases sitting between them. The V gene's germline CDR1 is MNHEY and CDR2 SMNVEV (reference sequence).

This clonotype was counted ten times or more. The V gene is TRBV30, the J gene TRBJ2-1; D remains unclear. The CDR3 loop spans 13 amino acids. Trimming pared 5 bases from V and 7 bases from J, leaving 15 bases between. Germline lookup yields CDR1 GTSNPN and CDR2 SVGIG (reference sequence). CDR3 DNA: TGTGCCTGGGGCAAAGGAGATTTGAATGAGCAGTTCTTC. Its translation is CAWGKGDLNEQFF.

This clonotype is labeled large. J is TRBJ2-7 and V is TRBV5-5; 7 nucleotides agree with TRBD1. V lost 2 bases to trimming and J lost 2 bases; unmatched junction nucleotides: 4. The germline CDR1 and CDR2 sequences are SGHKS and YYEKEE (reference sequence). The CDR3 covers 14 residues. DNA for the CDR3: TGTGCCAGCAGCTTTTGGGACAGTACCTACGAGCAGTACTTC. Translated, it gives CASSFWDSTYEQYF.

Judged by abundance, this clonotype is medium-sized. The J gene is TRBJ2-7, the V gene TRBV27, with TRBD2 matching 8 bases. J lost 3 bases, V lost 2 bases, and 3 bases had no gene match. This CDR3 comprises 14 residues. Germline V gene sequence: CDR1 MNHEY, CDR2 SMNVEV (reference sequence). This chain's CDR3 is CASSLAGRGYEQYF. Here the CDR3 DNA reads TGTGCCAGCAGTTTAGCCGGGAGGGGCTACGAGCAGTACTTC.

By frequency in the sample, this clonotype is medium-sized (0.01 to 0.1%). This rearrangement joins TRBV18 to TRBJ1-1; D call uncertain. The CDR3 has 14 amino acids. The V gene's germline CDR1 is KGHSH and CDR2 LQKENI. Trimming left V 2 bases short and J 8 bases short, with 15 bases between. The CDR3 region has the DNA TGTGCCAGCTCACCAAGAGGATCCCCCGAAGAAGCTTTCTTT. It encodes CASSPRGSPEEAFF.

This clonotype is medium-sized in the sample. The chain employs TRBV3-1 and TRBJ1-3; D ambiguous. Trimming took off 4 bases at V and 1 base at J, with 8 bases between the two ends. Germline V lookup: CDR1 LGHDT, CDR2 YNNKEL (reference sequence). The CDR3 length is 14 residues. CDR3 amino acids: CASSPVGSGNTIYF. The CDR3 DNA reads TGTGCCAGCAGCCCGGTAGGTTCTGGAAACACCATATATTTT.

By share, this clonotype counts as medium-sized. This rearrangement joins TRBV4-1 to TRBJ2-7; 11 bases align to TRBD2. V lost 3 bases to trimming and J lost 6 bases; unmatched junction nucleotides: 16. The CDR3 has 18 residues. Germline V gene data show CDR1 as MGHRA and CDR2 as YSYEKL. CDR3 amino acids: CASSQLTSGSGGQVEQYF. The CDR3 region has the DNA TGCGCCAGCAGCCAGCTCACTAGCGGGAGTGGGGGGCAGGTCGAGCAGTACTTC.

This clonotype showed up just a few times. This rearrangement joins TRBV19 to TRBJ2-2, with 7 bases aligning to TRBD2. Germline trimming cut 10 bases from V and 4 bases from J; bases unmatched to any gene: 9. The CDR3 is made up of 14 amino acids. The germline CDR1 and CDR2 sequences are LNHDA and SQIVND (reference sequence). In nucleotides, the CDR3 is TGTGCCACCGTCCCTAGCGGAATCACCGGGGAGCTGTTTTTT. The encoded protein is CATVPSGITGELFF. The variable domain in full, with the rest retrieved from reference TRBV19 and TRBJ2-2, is DGGITQSPKYLFRKEGQNVTLSCEQNLNHDAMYWYRQDPGQGLRLIYYSQIVNDFQKGDIAEGYSVSREKKESFPLTVTSAQKNPTAFYLCATVPSGITGELFFGEGSRLTVL.

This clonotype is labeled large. The CDR3 region is CASSLYGQNEKLFF. Written as DNA, the CDR3 is TGTGCCAGCAGCTTATATGGACAGAATGAAAAACTGTTTTTT. The chain recombines TRBV7-2 with TRBJ1-4, with a weak D call TRBD1 (6 bases). CDR3 length: 14 amino acids. Trimming took 2 bases from V and 5 from J, leaving 9 bases between them. The V gene's germline CDR1 is SGHTA and CDR2 FQGNSA.